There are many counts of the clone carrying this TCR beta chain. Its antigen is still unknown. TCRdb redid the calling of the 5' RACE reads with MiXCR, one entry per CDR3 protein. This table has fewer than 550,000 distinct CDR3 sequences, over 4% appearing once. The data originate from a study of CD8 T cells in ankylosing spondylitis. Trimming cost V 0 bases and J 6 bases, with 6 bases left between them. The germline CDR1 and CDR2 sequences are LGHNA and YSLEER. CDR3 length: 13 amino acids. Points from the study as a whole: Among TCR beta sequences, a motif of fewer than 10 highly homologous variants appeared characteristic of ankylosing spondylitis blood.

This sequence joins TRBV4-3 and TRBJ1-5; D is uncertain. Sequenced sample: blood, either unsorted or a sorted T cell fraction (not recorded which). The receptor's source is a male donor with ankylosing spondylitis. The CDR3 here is CASSQESGQPQHF. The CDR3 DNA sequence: TGCGCCAGCAGCCAAGAATCAGGTCAGCCCCAGCATTTT.